These 12 T cell receptor beta chains were all obtained from the same sample, sequenced in a study of blood T cell repertoires in COVID-19. The assay was immunoSEQ multiplex PCR, and TCRdb's table has in-frame clones only and misses some. In the table there are around 300,000 clones, about 85% of which are singletons. Sequenced input: PBMCs or T cells enriched from blood (not recorded which). The receptors here all came from a woman aged 45 to 65 who had recovered from COVID-19.

The chain has TRBV9 and TRBJ2-7, with TRBD1 identical over 8 bases. The junction had 3 bases not matched to a gene; V was cut back by 0 bases and J by 1 base. Per germline, CDR1 SGDLS and CDR2 YYNGEE. CDR3 length: 15 residues. The CDR3, as DNA: TGTGCCAGCAGCGTAGGCCAGGGGGCATCCTACGAGCAGTACTTC. Translated, it gives CASSVGQGASYEQYF.

V usage is TRBV4-3 and J usage is TRBJ2-1; 7 nucleotides agree with TRBD2. The CDR3 runs to 13 residues. Trimming took 3 bases from V and 10 from J; bases not matched to a gene: 6. Germline values: CDR1 LGHNA, CDR2 YSLEER. The CDR3 here is CASSQEPLAEQFF. CDR3 nucleotides: TGCGCCAGCAGCCAGGAACCACTAGCGGAGCAGTTCTTC.

This clone has a single count. The rearrangement links TRBV19 to TRBJ1-5; D may be TRBD1 (5 bases). The length of the CDR3 is 18 residues. Per germline, CDR1 LNHDA and CDR2 SQIVND (reference sequence). The V gene lost 1 base and the J gene lost 0 bases, with 16 bases spanning the gap. CDR3 in DNA: TGTGCCAGTAGTATAGGGTTGAGACGACAGAGTAGCAATCAGCCCCAGCATTTT. The encoded protein is CASSIGLRRQSSNQPQHF.

The chain couples TRBV5-1 to TRBJ1-6, with 8 bases matching TRBD1. The trim removed 3 bases at V and 6 bases at J, leaving 2 bases unmatched. CDR1 SGHRS and CDR2 YFSETQ come from the germline V gene. The CDR3 covers 14 residues. CDR3 amino acids: CASSSDRGNSPLHF. Here the CDR3 DNA reads TGCGCCAGCAGCTCCGACAGGGGTAATTCACCCCTCCACTTT.

The chain combines TRBV7-3 with TRBJ2-1; TRBD2 might be the D (6 bases). The CDR3 consists of 15 residues. Germline CDR1 and CDR2: SGHTA and FQGTGA. Trimming cost V 2 bases and J 1 base, with 9 bases left between them. The CDR3 here is CASSLFSGSYNEQFF. The CDR3 DNA reads TGTGCCAGCAGCTTATTTAGCGGATCCTACAATGAGCAGTTCTTC. The full variable domain, in which reference TRBV7-3 and TRBJ2-1 provide the parts outside the CDR3, is GAGVSQTPSNKVTEKGKYVELRCDPISGHTALYWYRQSLGQGPEFLIYFQGTGAADDSGLPNDRFFAVRPEGSVSTLKIQRTERGDSAVYLCASSLFSGSYNEQFFGPGTRLTVL.

The V and J genes are TRBV13 and TRBJ1-1, with TRBD1 as a possible D gene (6 bases). The V gene lost 5 bases and the J gene lost 1 base, with 17 bases spanning the gap. CDR3 size: 16 residues. CDR1 and CDR2 (germline): PRHDT, FYEKMQ (reference sequence). Written as DNA, the CDR3 is TGTGCCAGCAGCCCCGACGGGGGGCGAAAGAACACTGAAGCTTTCTTT. It specifies CASSPDGGRKNTEAFF.

V and J are TRBV6-1 and TRBJ1-6; no clear D. V lost 8 bases to trimming and J lost 3 bases, with 5 bases between them. Per germline, CDR1 MNHNS and CDR2 SASEGT. This CDR3 is 12 amino acids long. This CDR3 is CASRGYNSPLHF. CDR3 coding DNA: TGTGCCAGCCGGGGCTATAATTCACCCCTCCACTTT.

The V and J genes are TRBV4-3 and TRBJ1-5; D not resolved. Germline CDR1 is LGHNA and CDR2 is YSLEER. V lost 0 bases and J 0 bases, leaving 9 bases between the germline ends. The CDR3 has 16 amino acids. Here the CDR3 reads CASSQDYRSSNQPQHF. The CDR3 nucleotides read TGCGCCAGCAGCCAAGATTACAGAAGTAGCAATCAGCCCCAGCATTTT.

This chain joins TRBV6-5 and TRBJ2-1, with 8 positions matching TRBD1. This CDR3 is built from 15 residues. Germline values: CDR1 MNHEY, CDR2 SVGAGI. Trimming cost V 6 bases and J 2 bases; bases outside gene matches: 6. The CDR3 region has the DNA TGTGCCAGCAGCTCCGACAGGGGTACCTACAATGAGCAGTTCTTC. Translation: CASSSDRGTYNEQFF.

V and J are TRBV19 and TRBJ2-1; TRBD2 matches at 7 bases. Germline V gene lookup returns CDR1 LNHDA and CDR2 SQIVND (reference sequence). V shed 1 base and J 0 bases; nucleotides not matched to a gene: 6. The CDR3 is 17 amino acids. Here the CDR3 DNA reads TGTGCCAGTAGTATAGGCGAGAGCGGGGTCTCCTACAATGAGCAGTTCTTC. Its protein is CASSIGESGVSYNEQFF.

The chain links TRBV19 to TRBJ1-3; D call uncertain. With 5 bases removed from V and 2 bases from J, the gap between germline ends came to 13 bases. In germline, CDR1 is LNHDA, CDR2 SQIVND (reference sequence). The CDR3 spans 15 residues. The CDR3 sequence is CASSAERAAGNTIYF. CDR3 DNA: TGTGCCAGTAGTGCTGAGAGGGCGGCTGGAAACACCATATATTTT.

The V gene is TRBV5-1, the J gene TRBJ1-2, with 10 bases that match TRBD1. Looked up from germline, CDR1 is SGHRS and CDR2 is YFSETQ. J gave up 7 bases and V 4 bases, and 4 bases lay outside the gene matches. The CDR3 consists of 13 residues. The CDR3 region is CASSHGQGVGYTF. Here the CDR3 DNA reads TGCGCCAGCAGCCACGGACAGGGGGTTGGCTACACCTTC.